This TCR beta chain came from a study of blood T cells in healthy people across ages. Findings and caveats of the study: Fewer expanded clones and more diversity marked long-lived versus aged donors.

As concerns this clonotype: Antigen: not known.

The authors ran a second PCR of 7 to 11 cycles using a sample-barcoded 5' primer and a J-beta primer mix. TCRdb reanalysed the 5' RACE reads using MiXCR and keeps one entry per CDR3 protein. The sample consists of roughly 640,000 distinct CDR3 sequences, about 30% of them appearing once. V was cut by 4 bases and J by 3 bases, with 18 bases left in between. Looked up from germline, CDR1 is DFQATT and CDR2 is SNEGSKA (reference sequence). The CDR3 covers 15 residues. The sample consisted of blood. The rearrangement links TRBV20-1 to TRBJ1-2; perhaps TRBD1 as D (5 bases). The clonotype was recovered from a woman of 80 years or more in good health. The CDR3 here is CSAIGLQGADYGYTF. The CDR3 nucleotides read TGCAGTGCTATAGGGTTGCAGGGCGCCGACTATGGCTACACCTTC.